This TCR beta chain appears in the sequencing data of a study of CD8 T cells in ankylosing spondylitis. Study results and caveats: Roughly eight highly homologous variants formed a TCR beta motif that appeared characteristic of ankylosing spondylitis blood.

Construction of TCR beta libraries was performed using quantitative 5'-RACE with molecular barcodes. TCRdb called the 5' RACE reads again in MiXCR, with one record for every CDR3 protein. The sample records around 130,000 distinct CDR3 sequences, 7% being singletons. The germline CDR1 and CDR2 sequences are DFQATT and SNEGSKA (reference sequence). V dropped 0 bases and J dropped 3 bases, with 9 bases sitting between them. CDR3 size: 14 residues. This clonotype was counted at least ten times. Its target is unknown. The clonotype originates from a male donor with ankylosing spondylitis or in good health (not recorded which). Input material: blood, either unsorted or a sorted T cell fraction (not recorded which). This chain connects TRBV20-1 to TRBJ1-5; D remains unclear. The CDR3 region has the DNA TGCAGTGCTAGAGATTGGTCAGACAATCAGCCCCAGCATTTT. As protein: CSARDWSDNQPQHF.